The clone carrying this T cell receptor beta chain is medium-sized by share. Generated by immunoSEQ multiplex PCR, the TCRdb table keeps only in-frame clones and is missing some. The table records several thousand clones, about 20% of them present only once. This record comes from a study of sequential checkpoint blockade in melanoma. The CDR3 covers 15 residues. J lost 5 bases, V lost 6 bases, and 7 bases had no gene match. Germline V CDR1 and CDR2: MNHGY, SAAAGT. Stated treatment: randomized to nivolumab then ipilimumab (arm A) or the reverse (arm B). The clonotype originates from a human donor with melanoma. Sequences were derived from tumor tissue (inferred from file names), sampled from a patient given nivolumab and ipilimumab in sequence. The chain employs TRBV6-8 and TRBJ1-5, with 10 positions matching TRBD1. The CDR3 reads CASRTGQGDHQPQHF. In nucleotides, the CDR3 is TGTGCCAGCAGGACCGGACAGGGGGACCATCAGCCCCAGCATTTT.